Sequencing of this T cell receptor (beta chain) was carried out in a study of T-cell reconstitution after alpha-beta-depleted transplantation in children. Findings and limits, study-wide: Surviving recipient T cells and thymic progenitors produced the high day-60 TCRbeta diversity seen in some patients. As was reported, about two months after transplant, alpha-beta T cells came from several hundred expanded graft clones. Newly made T cells mostly supplied T-cell counts and diversity one year after transplant.

Unique molecular identifiers were used to barcode this TCRbeta library. In TCRdb, the PCR reads were re-called with MiXCR into one record per CDR3 protein. The sample includes hundreds of thousands of distinct CDR3 sequences, roughly 14% of them seen just once. This CDR3 contains 14 residues. Trimming took off 6 bases at V and 5 bases at J, with 19 bases between the two ends. From germline, CDR1 is DFQATT and CDR2 SNEGSKA (reference sequence). This clonotype was picked up many times. The antigen is undetermined. The V gene is TRBV20-1, the J gene TRBJ1-1, with D maybe TRBD1 (6 bases). This clonotype was obtained from a girl aged 2-10 years with congenital amegakaryocytic thrombocytopenia, due to receive a stem cell transplant. The sequencing used PBMCs, collected before TCRalphabeta/CD19-depleted stem cell transplant. For the CDR3, the DNA is TGCAGTGCCAGGGCCGGGACAAGAGGGACTGAAGCTTTCTTT. It codes for CSARAGTRGTEAFF.